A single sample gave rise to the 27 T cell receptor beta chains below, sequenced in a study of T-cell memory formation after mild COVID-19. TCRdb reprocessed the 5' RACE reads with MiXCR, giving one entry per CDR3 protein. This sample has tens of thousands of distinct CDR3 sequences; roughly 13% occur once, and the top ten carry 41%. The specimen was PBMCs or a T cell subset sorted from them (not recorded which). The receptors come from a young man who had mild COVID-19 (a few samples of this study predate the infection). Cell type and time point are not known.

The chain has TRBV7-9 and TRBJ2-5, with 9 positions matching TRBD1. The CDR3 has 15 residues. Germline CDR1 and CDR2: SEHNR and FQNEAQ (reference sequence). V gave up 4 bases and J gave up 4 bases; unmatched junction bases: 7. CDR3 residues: CASSWGTGRRETQYF. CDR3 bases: TGTGCCAGCAGCTGGGGGACAGGGAGAAGAGAGACCCAGTACTTC.

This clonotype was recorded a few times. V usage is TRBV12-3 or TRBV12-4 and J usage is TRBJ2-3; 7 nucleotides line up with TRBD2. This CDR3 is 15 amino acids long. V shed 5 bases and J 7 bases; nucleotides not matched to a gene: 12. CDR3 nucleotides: TGTGCCAGCAGTCCTTCGACTAGCTACCACTATACGCAGTATTTT. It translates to CASSPSTSYHYTQYF.

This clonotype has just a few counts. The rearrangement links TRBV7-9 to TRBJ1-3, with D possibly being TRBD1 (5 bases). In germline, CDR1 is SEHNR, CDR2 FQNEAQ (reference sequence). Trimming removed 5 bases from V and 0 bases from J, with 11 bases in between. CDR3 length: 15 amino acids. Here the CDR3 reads CASSPGALSGNTIYF. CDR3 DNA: TGTGCCAGCAGCCCTGGGGCTCTCTCTGGAAACACCATATATTTT.

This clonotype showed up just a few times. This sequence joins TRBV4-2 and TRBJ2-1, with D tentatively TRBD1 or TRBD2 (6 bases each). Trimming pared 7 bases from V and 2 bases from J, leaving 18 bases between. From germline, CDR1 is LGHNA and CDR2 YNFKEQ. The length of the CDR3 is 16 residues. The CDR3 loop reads CASTPVPGGTYNEQFF. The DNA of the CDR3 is TGTGCCAGCACCCCGGTTCCCGGGGGCACCTACAATGAGCAGTTCTTC.

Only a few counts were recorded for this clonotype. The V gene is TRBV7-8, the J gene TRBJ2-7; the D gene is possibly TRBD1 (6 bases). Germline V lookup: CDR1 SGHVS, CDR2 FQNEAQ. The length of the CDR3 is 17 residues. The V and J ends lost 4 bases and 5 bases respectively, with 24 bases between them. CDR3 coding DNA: TGTGCCAGCAGCTCGATAGAGATGGGACACCCGAAAGACGAGCAGTACGTC. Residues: CASSSIEMGHPKDEQYV.

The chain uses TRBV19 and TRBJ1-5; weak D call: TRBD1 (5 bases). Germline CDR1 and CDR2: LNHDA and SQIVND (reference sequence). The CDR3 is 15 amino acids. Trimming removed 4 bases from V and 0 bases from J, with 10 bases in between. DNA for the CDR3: TGTGCCAGTAGTACGACAGAATATAGCAATCAGCCCCAGCATTTT. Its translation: CASSTTEYSNQPQHF. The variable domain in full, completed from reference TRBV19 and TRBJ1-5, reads DGGITQSPKYLFRKEGQNVTLSCEQNLNHDAMYWYRQDPGQGLRLIYYSQIVNDFQKGDIAEGYSVSREKKESFPLTVTSAQKNPTAFYLCASSTTEYSNQPQHFGDGTRLSIL.

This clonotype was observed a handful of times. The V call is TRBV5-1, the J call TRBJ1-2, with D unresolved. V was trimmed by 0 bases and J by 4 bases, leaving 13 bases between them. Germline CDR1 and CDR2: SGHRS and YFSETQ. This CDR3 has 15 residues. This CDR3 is CASSLEFGEAYGYTF. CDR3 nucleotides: TGCGCCAGCAGCTTGGAATTTGGGGAGGCCTATGGCTACACCTTC.

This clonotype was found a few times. The CDR3 is CSATRVRTDERADTQYF. The CDR3 DNA follows: TGCAGCGCAACTAGGGTCAGAACGGACGAGAGGGCAGATACGCAGTATTTT. The chain employs TRBV29-1 and TRBJ2-3; tentative D call: TRBD2 (5 bases). The ends were cut back, 7 bases at V and 4 bases at J, with 27 bases in the middle. This CDR3 contains 17 residues. Germline CDR1 SQVTM, CDR2 ANQGSEA.

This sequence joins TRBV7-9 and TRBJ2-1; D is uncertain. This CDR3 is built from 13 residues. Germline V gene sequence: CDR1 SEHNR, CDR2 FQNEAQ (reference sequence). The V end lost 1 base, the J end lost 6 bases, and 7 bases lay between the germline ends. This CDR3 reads CASSLGSGNEQFF. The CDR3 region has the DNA TGTGCCAGCAGCTTAGGGTCGGGCAATGAGCAGTTCTTC.

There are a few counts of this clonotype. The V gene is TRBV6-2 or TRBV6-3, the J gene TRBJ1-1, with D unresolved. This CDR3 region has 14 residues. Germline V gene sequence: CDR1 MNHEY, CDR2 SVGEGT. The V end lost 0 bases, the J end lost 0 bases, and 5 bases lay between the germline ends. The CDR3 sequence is CASSYSSMNTEAFF. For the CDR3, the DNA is TGTGCCAGCAGTTACTCGTCTATGAACACTGAAGCTTTCTTT.

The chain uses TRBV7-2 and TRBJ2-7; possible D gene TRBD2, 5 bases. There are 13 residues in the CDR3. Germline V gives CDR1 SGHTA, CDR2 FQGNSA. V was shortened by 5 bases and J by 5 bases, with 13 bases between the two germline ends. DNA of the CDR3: TGTGCCAGCAGCAGTGATAGCGTCAACGAGCAGTACGTC. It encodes CASSSDSVNEQYV.

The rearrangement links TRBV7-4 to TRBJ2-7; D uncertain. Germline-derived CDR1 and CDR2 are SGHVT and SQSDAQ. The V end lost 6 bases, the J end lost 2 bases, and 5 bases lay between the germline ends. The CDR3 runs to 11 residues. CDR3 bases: TGTGCCAGCAGTCAGCCCTACGAGCAGTACTTC. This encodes CASSQPYEQYF.

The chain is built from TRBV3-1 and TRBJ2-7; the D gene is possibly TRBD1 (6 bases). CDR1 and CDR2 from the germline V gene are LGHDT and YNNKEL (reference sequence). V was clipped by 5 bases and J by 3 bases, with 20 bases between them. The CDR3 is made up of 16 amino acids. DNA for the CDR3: TGTGCCAGCAGCTTAGGCCTCGGGACACTAAACTACGAGCAGTACTTC. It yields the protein CASSLGLGTLNYEQYF.

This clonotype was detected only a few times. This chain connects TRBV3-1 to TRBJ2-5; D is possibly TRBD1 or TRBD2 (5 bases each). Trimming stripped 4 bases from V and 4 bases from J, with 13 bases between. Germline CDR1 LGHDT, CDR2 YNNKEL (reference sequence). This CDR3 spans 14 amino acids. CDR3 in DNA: TGTGCCAGCAGCCCCCTAAGGGACCGAGAGACCCAGTACTTC. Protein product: CASSPLRDRETQYF.

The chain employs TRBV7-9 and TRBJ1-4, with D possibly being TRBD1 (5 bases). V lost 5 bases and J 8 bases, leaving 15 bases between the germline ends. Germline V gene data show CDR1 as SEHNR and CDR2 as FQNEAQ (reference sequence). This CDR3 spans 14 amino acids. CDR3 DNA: TGTGCCAGCAGCCCGACAGAGAGAGGCGAAAAACTGTTTTTT. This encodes CASSPTERGEKLFF.

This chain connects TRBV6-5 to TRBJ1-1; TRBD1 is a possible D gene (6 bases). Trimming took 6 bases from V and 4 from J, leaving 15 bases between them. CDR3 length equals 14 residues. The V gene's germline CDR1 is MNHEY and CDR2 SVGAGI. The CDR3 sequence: CASRNGQGPTEAFF. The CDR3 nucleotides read TGTGCCAGCAGGAACGGGCAGGGGCCCACTGAAGCTTTCTTT.

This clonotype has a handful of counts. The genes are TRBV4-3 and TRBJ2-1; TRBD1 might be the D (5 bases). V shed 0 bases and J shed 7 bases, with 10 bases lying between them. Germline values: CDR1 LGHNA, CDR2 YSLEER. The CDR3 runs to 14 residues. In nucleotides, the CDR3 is TGCGCCAGCAGCCAAGATGCAGGGTGGAATGAGCAGTTCTTC. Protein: CASSQDAGWNEQFF.

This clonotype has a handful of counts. CDR3 in DNA: TGTGCCAGCAGTTACTCGACTTGGACAGGGAGGGGCGAGCAGTACTTC. Translation: CASSYSTWTGRGEQYF. The V gene is TRBV6-5, the J gene TRBJ2-7; D is possibly TRBD1 (8 bases). The length of the CDR3 is 16 residues. From germline, CDR1 is MNHEY and CDR2 SVGAGI. V lost 0 bases and J 6 bases, leaving 18 bases between the germline ends.

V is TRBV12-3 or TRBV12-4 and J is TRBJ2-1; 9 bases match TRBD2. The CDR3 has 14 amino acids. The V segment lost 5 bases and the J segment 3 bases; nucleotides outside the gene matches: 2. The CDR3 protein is CASSPSGDYNEQFF. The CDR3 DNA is TGTGCCAGCAGTCCTAGCGGGGACTACAATGAGCAGTTCTTC.

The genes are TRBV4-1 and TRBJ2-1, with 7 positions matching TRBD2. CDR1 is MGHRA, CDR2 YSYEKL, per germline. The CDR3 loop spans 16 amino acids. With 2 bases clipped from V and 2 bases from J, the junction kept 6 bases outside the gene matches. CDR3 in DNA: TGCGCCAGCAGCCAAAGCGGGGCGCTCCCCTACAATGAGCAGTTCTTC. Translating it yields CASSQSGALPYNEQFF.

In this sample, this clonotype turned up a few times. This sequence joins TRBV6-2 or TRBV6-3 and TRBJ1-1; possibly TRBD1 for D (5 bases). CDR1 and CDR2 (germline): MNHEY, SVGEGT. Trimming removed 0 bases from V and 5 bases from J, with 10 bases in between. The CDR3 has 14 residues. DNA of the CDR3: TGTGCCAGCAGTTACTCGAGGGGAGAGACTGAAGCTTTCTTT. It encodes CASSYSRGETEAFF.

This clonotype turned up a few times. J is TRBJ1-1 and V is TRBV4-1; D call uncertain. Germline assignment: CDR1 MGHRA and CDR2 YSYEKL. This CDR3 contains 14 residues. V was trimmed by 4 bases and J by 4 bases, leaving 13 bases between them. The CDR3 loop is CASSRGVSGTEAFF. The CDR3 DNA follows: TGCGCCAGCAGCCGCGGGGTGTCCGGCACTGAAGCTTTCTTT.

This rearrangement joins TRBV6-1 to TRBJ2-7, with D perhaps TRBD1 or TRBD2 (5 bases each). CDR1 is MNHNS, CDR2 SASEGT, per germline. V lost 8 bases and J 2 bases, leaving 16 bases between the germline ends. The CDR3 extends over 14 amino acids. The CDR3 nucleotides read TGTGCCAGCCTTTACCGGGACGGCGCCTACGAGCAGTACTTC. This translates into CASLYRDGAYEQYF.

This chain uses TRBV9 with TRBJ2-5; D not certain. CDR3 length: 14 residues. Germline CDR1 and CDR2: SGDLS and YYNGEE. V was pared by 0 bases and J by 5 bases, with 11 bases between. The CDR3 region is CASSVDVQPETQYF. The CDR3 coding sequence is TGTGCCAGCAGCGTAGACGTTCAGCCCGAGACCCAGTACTTC.

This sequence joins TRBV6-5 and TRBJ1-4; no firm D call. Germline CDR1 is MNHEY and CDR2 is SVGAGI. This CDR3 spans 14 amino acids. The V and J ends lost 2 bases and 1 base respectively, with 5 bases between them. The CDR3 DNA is TGTGCCAGCAGTTACGGGAGAACTAATGAAAAACTGTTTTTT. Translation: CASSYGRTNEKLFF.

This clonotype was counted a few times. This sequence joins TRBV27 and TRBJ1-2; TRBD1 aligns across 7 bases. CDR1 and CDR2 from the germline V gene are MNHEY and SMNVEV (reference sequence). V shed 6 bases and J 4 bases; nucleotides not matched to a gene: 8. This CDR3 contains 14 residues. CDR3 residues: CASSYRRDSYGYTF. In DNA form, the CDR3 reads TGTGCCAGCAGCTATCGCCGGGACAGCTATGGCTACACCTTC.

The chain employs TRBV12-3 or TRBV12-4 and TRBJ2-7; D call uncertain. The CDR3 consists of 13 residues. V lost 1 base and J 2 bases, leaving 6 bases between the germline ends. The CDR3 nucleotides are TGTGCCAGCAGTTTAGGAGTTCCCTACGAGCAGTACTTC. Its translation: CASSLGVPYEQYF.